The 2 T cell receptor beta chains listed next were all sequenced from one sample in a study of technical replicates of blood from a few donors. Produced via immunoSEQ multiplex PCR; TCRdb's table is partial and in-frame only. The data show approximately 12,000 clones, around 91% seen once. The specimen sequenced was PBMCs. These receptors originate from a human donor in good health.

The CDR3 here is CASSGGQVGYQQYF. CDR3 in DNA: TGTGCCAGCAGCGGGGGACAGGTGGGTTACCAGCAGTACTTC. V and J are TRBV9 and TRBJ2-7, with 8 bases identical to TRBD1. The germline CDR1 and CDR2 sequences are SGDLS and YYNGEE. This CDR3 has 14 amino acids. Trimming cost V 3 bases and J 8 bases; bases outside gene matches: 10.

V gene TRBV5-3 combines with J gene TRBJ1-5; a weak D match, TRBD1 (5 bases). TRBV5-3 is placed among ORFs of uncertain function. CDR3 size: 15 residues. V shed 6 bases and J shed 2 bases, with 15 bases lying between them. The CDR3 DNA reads TGTGCCAGAACCAGGGCCTCCGGTCGCAATCAGCCCCAGCATTTT. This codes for CARTRASGRNQPQHF.